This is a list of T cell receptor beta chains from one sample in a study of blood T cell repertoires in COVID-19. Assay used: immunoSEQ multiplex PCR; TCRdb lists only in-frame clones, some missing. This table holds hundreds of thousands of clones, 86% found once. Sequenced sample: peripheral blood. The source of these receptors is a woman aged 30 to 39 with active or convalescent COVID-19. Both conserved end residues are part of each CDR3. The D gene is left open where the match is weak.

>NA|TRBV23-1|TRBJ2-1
TGCGCCAGCAGTCAATTGGGTCGGGCAGGGGATGAGCAGTTCTTC
CASSQLGRAGDEQFF
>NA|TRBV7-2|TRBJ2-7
TGTGCCAGCAGCTTTGGACCCTCCAGGGGTTCTTACTCCTACGAGCAGTACTTC
CASSFGPSRGSYSYEQYF
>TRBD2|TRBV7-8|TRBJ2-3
TGTGCCAGCAGCTTAGAACTAGCGGGAGCTGGGACAGATACGCAGTATTTT
CASSLELAGAGTDTQYF
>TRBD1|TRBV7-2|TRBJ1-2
TGTGCCAGCAGCTCAACAGGGGGCGGGTATGGCTACACCTTC
CASSSTGGGYGYTF
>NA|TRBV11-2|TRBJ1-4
TGTGCCAGCAGCTCATACGGCCCTCAGGGAAAACTGTTTTTT
CASSSYGPQGKLFF
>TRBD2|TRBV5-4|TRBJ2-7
TGTGCCAGCAGCACTACTAGCGGGGGGCCCCACGAGCAGTACTTC
CASSTTSGGPHEQYF
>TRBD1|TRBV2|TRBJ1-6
TGTGCCAGCAGGCCCCCGGGACAGGGTGGTTCACCCCTCCACTTT
CASRPPGQGGSPLHF
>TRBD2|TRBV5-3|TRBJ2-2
TGTGCCAGAAGCTTAGTTTATCGGCTAGCGGGGTTAATAGGGGAGCTGTTTTTT
CARSLVYRLAGLIGELFF
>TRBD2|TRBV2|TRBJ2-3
TGTGCCAGCATCAAGGGACTAGCCACAGATACGCAGTATTTT
CASIKGLATDTQYF
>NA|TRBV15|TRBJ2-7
TGTGCCACCAGCAGAGAGGGGGGTAGCGGATCTAGTGGGGAGCAGTACTTC
CATSREGGSGSSGEQYF
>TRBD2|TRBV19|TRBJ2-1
TGTGCCAGTAGTCCAAGAGCCCCTAGCGGGAGGGCTGATGAGCAGTTCTTC
CASSPRAPSGRADEQFF
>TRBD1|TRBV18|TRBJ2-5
TGTGCCAGCTCTCCGGTCCCCCAGGGGGCCGAAGAGACCCAGTACTTC
CASSPVPQGAEETQYF
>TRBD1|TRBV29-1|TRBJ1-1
TGCAGCGTTGTGCTTCTGGACAGGGGGAACACTGAAGCTTTCTTT
CSVVLLDRGNTEAFF
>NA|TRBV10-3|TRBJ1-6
TGTGCCATCAGTGATGAGGCAGGGGATTCACCCCTCCACTTT
CAISDEAGDSPLHF
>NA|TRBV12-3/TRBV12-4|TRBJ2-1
TGTGCCAGCAGTTTGGAACGGGGAAATGAGCAGTTCTTC
CASSLERGNEQFF
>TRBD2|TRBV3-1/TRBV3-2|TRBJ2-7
TGTGCCAGCAGCAAAGGACTAGCGGGGAGGTACGAGCAGTACTTC
CASSKGLAGRYEQYF
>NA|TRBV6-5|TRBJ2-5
TGTGCCAGCAGGATCCGCCGAAACTCACAAGAGACCCAGTACTTC
CASRIRRNSQETQYF